Listed here are 15 T cell receptor beta chains from one sample, sequenced in a study of identical twins. TCRdb re-derived calls from the 5' RACE reads in MiXCR, one entry per CDR3 protein. Of hundreds of thousands of distinct CDR3 sequences detected, under 25% appear once; the ten largest clones hold approximately 0.52%. These data were likewise used in another study, on yellow fever vaccine responses in identical twins.

Specimen: CD4+ T cells sorted from blood. All receptors derive from a woman younger than 30 in good health.

The chain carries TRBV20-1 and TRBJ2-5, with D perhaps matching TRBD1 (5 bases). The CDR3 spans 16 residues. V was cut by 3 bases and J by 2 bases, with 19 bases left in between. From germline, CDR1 is DFQATT and CDR2 SNEGSKA (reference sequence). This chain's CDR3 is CSARVSRTYPQETQYF. CDR3 sequence (DNA): TGCAGTGCTAGGGTCTCCCGGACATACCCTCAAGAGACCCAGTACTTC.

The rearrangement joins TRBV6-2 or TRBV6-3 to TRBJ2-7, with 11 positions matching TRBD2. J lost 3 bases, V lost 2 bases, and 18 bases had no gene match. CDR3 size: 20 residues. From germline, CDR1 is MNHEY and CDR2 SVGEGT. The CDR3 DNA follows: TGTGCCAGCAGTTACGGCGATCTAACGGCTAGCGGGAGGTCGCACTACGAGCAGTACTTC. It codes for CASSYGDLTASGRSHYEQYF.

The chain combines TRBV5-1 with TRBJ2-2; 7 positions agree with TRBD1. Germline V gene data show CDR1 as SGHRS and CDR2 as YFSETQ. This CDR3 comprises 16 residues. V shed 0 bases, J shed 5 bases, and the junction held 7 bases outside the gene matches. DNA of the CDR3: TGCGCCAGCAGCTTGGTAACAGGGGATTGGACCGGGGAGCTGTTTTTT. This gives the protein CASSLVTGDWTGELFF.

This clonotype appeared a few times. The CDR3 here is CASRNQGNTEAFF. CDR3 coding DNA: TGCGCCAGCAGGAATCAGGGGAACACTGAAGCTTTCTTT. This chain joins TRBV4-1 and TRBJ1-1, with D possibly being TRBD1 (5 bases). V lost 6 bases and J lost 1, with 9 bases in between. Germline V gene lookup returns CDR1 MGHRA and CDR2 YSYEKL. The CDR3 runs to 13 residues.

This clonotype was observed a few times. The chain joins TRBV4-1 to TRBJ2-3; D tentatively reads TRBD1 or TRBD2 (6 bases each). CDR3 length equals 17 residues. Looked up from germline, CDR1 is MGHRA and CDR2 is YSYEKL. Trimming took off 11 bases at V and 2 bases at J, with 26 bases between the two ends. The CDR3 DNA reads as TGCGCCGAGCAGCCAAGGGGGGCCAGGGACCCCACAGATACGCAGTATTTT. Translated, it gives CAEQPRGARDPTDTQYF.

This clonotype occurred a few times. V usage is TRBV12-3 or TRBV12-4 and J usage is TRBJ2-1; 8 positions match TRBD2. Germline trimming cut 11 bases from V and 5 bases from J; bases unmatched to any gene: 8. CDR3 length: 13 residues. The CDR3 nucleotides read TGTGCCGCCGCCGGGACTAGGAACAATGAGCAGTTCTTC. Translating gives CAAAGTRNNEQFF.

This clonotype turned up a few times. The chain joins TRBV4-2 to TRBJ1-4; D ambiguous. From germline, CDR1 is LGHNA and CDR2 YNFKEQ. The CDR3 totals 15 residues. The ends were cut back, 4 bases at V and 7 bases at J, with 16 bases in the middle. DNA for the CDR3: TGTGCCAGCAGCCCCTCCCCGGGAAGTAGTGAAAAACTGTTTTTT. Residues: CASSPSPGSSEKLFF.

V gene TRBV24-1 combines with J gene TRBJ2-1, with D perhaps assigned TRBD1 or TRBD2 (6 bases each). In germline, CDR1 is KGHDR, CDR2 SFDVKD. The V gene lost 9 bases and the J gene lost 4 bases, with 18 bases spanning the gap. The CDR3 spans 15 residues. The CDR3 sequence is CATGPRWGAYNEQFF. CDR3 bases: TGTGCCACCGGACCTAGGTGGGGGGCTTACAATGAGCAGTTCTTC.

The gene calls are TRBV4-1 and TRBJ2-1; TRBD1 might be the D (6 bases). The CDR3 covers 15 residues. Trimming cost V 6 bases and J 0 bases, with 12 bases left between them. Germline assignment: CDR1 MGHRA and CDR2 YSYEKL. The CDR3 DNA reads as TGCGCCAGCAGTCACAGGGAGAGCTCCTACAATGAGCAGTTCTTC. Translating gives CASSHRESSYNEQFF.

This rearrangement joins TRBV3-1 to TRBJ2-7; TRBD2 matches at 13 bases. The germline V gene has CDR1 LGHDT and CDR2 YNNKEL (reference sequence). CDR3 length equals 14 residues. V lost 6 bases, J lost 5 bases, and 4 bases stayed unmatched. CDR3 region: CASSRTSGGHEQYF. DNA of the CDR3: TGTGCCAGCAGTCGGACTAGCGGGGGCCACGAGCAGTACTTC.

The chain uses TRBV10-3 and TRBJ2-7, with 9 positions matching TRBD1. Trimming cost V 10 bases and J 5 bases; bases outside gene matches: 9. The CDR3 runs to 13 residues. Germline-derived CDR1 and CDR2 are ENHRY and SYGVKD. In DNA, the CDR3 is TGTGCCACCACAGGGGGCAGGGATGACGAGCAGTACTTC. Amino acids: CATTGGRDDEQYF.

The chain has TRBV6-5 and TRBJ2-3; 8 bases line up with TRBD2. The V and J ends lost 4 bases and 4 bases, in that order; junction bases with no gene match: 4. The CDR3 totals 14 residues. Germline V CDR1 and CDR2: MNHEY, SVGAGI. Here the CDR3 reads CASSSGGGADTQYF. DNA for the CDR3: TGTGCCAGCAGTTCGGGGGGGGGTGCAGATACGCAGTATTTT.

The rearrangement links TRBV12-3 or TRBV12-4 to TRBJ2-1; 7 bases are a match to TRBD1. This CDR3 contains 16 residues. The trim removed 7 bases at V and 6 bases at J, leaving 15 bases unmatched. CDR3 nucleotide sequence: TGTGCCAGCAATCCACCCCGGCTAGGGGGCGGCAATGAGCAGTTCTTC. The encoded protein is CASNPPRLGGGNEQFF.

The J gene is TRBJ2-3, the V gene TRBV9; D not certain. CDR3 length equals 14 residues. Looked up from germline, CDR1 is SGDLS and CDR2 is YYNGEE. V lost 5 bases and J 0 bases, leaving 10 bases between the germline ends. CDR3 bases: TGTGCCAGCAGTACGATGTCTAGCACAGATACGCAGTATTTT. Residues: CASSTMSSTDTQYF. The full variable domain, its missing parts supplied by reference TRBV9 and TRBJ2-3, is DSGVTQTPKHLITATGQRVTLRCSPRSGDLSVYWYQQSLDQGLQFLIQYYNGEERAKGNILERFSAQQFPDLHSELNLSSLELGDSALYFCASSTMSSTDTQYFGPGTRLTVL.

The table lists this clonotype with a few counts. The chain links TRBV27 to TRBJ1-1; no clear D. Germline values: CDR1 MNHEY, CDR2 SMNVEV (reference sequence). This CDR3 comprises 15 residues. Trimming took off 0 bases at V and 6 bases at J, with 14 bases between the two ends. The CDR3 nucleotides are TGTGCCAGCAGTTTATCGATAGCAGGTAGTCCTGAAGCTTTCTTT. Protein: CASSLSIAGSPEAFF.